The 28 T cell receptor beta chains below all came from one sample that was sequenced in a study of shared clonotypes between healthy human individuals. Here immunoSEQ multiplex PCR was the method, and the copy in TCRdb shows in-frame clones only, minus some. Here the sample spans about 820,000 clones, 92% being singletons. CD45RO-negative cells were positively selected for CCR7, leaving out terminally differentiated effector memory CD45RA+ cells. The sequencing sample was made of naive CD8+ T cells sorted from blood. The origin of the receptors is a man aged 30 to 39 in good health.

With regard to this clone: The same CDR3 also results from other DNA sequences found in this sample. The genes are TRBV27 and TRBJ1-2; 9 bases agree with TRBD1. CDR1 and CDR2 from the germline V gene are MNHEY and SMNVEV (reference sequence). The CDR3 is made up of 14 amino acids. V lost 5 bases and J lost 2; bases outside the gene matches: 3. This chain's CDR3 is CASSLGQGNYGYTF. The CDR3 DNA follows: TGTGCCAGCAGTCTTGGACAGGGGAACTATGGCTACACCTTC.

This chain links TRBV18 with TRBJ2-7, with 10 bases fitting TRBD1. The length of the CDR3 is 14 residues. Germline trimming cut 6 bases from V and 5 bases from J; bases unmatched to any gene: 7. Germline V gene sequence: CDR1 KGHSH, CDR2 LQKENI. In nucleotides, the CDR3 is TGTGCCAGCTCCCCGACAGGGGGCTTCCACGAGCAGTACTTC. Protein product: CASSPTGGFHEQYF.

The rearrangement joins TRBV29-1 to TRBJ2-2; the match to TRBD2 covers 8 bases. Per germline, CDR1 SQVTM and CDR2 ANQGSEA. V lost 3 bases, J lost 3 bases, and 3 bases stayed unmatched. The CDR3 sequence is 14 residues long. The CDR3 spells CSVEGREDTGELFF. The CDR3 DNA reads TGCAGCGTTGAGGGGCGGGAGGACACCGGGGAGCTGTTTTTT.

The sample holds one count of this clone. J is TRBJ2-7 and V is TRBV19; TRBD2 aligns across 13 bases. V gave up 1 base and J gave up 6 bases; unmatched junction bases: 6. The germline V gene has CDR1 LNHDA and CDR2 SQIVND (reference sequence). The CDR3 sequence is 16 residues long. This chain's CDR3 is CASSIGGLAGSGEQYF. As DNA, the CDR3 is TGTGCCAGTAGTATAGGGGGACTAGCGGGAAGTGGCGAGCAGTACTTC.

The V and J genes are TRBV15 and TRBJ2-7; 8 bases are shared with TRBD1. The trim removed 3 bases at V and 2 bases at J, leaving 3 bases unmatched. This CDR3 has 14 amino acids. Per germline, CDR1 LNHNV and CDR2 YYDKDF (reference sequence). CDR3 sequence reads: CATSSGQGPYEQYF. The CDR3 nucleotides are TGTGCCACCAGCAGCGGACAGGGCCCCTACGAGCAGTACTTC.

This chain connects TRBV27 to TRBJ2-1, with a possible D match to TRBD1 (5 bases). Germline V gene data show CDR1 as MNHEY and CDR2 as SMNVEV (reference sequence). This CDR3 is built from 15 residues. Trimming pared 0 bases from V and 9 bases from J, leaving 15 bases between. CDR3 nucleotide sequence: TGTGCCAGCAGTTTATCCTGGGGCAGCTTTGGTGAGCAGTTCTTC. Its translation is CASSLSWGSFGEQFF.

V and J are TRBV5-1 and TRBJ1-1, with D perhaps TRBD1 (5 bases). CDR1 is SGHRS, CDR2 YFSETQ, per germline. V lost 1 base and J 5 bases, leaving 12 bases between the germline ends. The CDR3 extends over 14 amino acids. Here the CDR3 DNA reads TGCGCCAGCAGCTTGTCTCCGGGGGGAACTGAAGCTTTCTTT. Protein sequence: CASSLSPGGTEAFF.

This chain uses TRBV27 with TRBJ2-6; D ambiguous. With 1 base removed from V and 11 bases from J, the gap between germline ends came to 12 bases. The germline CDR1 and CDR2 sequences are MNHEY and SMNVEV (reference sequence). The CDR3 spans 14 residues. DNA of the CDR3: TGTGCCAGCAGTTTATACCGCCTAAATGACGTCCTGACTTTC. Amino acid sequence: CASSLYRLNDVLTF.

CDR3 in DNA: TGTGCCAGCAGCACCCGAGGGGGAACCGGGGAGCTGTTTTTT. This gives the protein CASSTRGGTGELFF. The V call is TRBV21-1, the J call TRBJ2-2; the table's D call of TRBD1 was not tested on the DNA. TRBV21-1 is a listed pseudogene. CDR3 length: 14 residues.

This clone was counted only a few times. The rearrangement joins TRBV29-1 to TRBJ2-1; 7 bases are a match to TRBD1. CDR1 SQVTM and CDR2 ANQGSEA come from the germline V gene. Germline trimming cut 6 bases from V and 5 bases from J; bases unmatched to any gene: 4. This CDR3 spans 12 amino acids. The CDR3 nucleotides are TGCAGCGTCGTGGACAGGAACAATGAGCAGTTCTTC. Encoded protein: CSVVDRNNEQFF.

The chain has TRBV5-6 and TRBJ2-2, with unresolved D. Trimming pared 7 bases from V and 6 bases from J, leaving 13 bases between. There are 13 residues in the CDR3. The germline CDR1 and CDR2 sequences are SGHDT and YYEEEE. This CDR3 is CASDLRAAGELFF. The CDR3 DNA reads as TGTGCCAGCGACCTCCGGGCCGCCGGGGAGCTGTTTTTT.

The chain links TRBV18 to TRBJ2-5, with D perhaps TRBD1 or TRBD2 (5 bases each). CDR1 and CDR2 from the germline V gene are KGHSH and LQKENI. The germline V and J ends were trimmed by 3 bases and 5 bases, with 16 bases remaining between them. The CDR3 contains 15 residues. The CDR3 here is CASSPYQGVEETQYF. CDR3 DNA: TGTGCCAGCTCACCCTACCAGGGAGTCGAGGAGACCCAGTACTTC.

The chain combines TRBV7-9 with TRBJ2-3, with D possibly matching TRBD1 (5 bases). Deletions cut 5 bases from V and 7 bases from J, with 16 bases between. CDR1 and CDR2 from the germline V gene are SEHNR and FQNEAQ (reference sequence). The CDR3 runs 14 residues. CDR3 DNA sequence: TGTGCCAGCAGCGCCCCCAGCGACAGTAATACGCAGTATTTT. It yields the protein CASSAPSDSNTQYF.

V gene TRBV11-2 combines with J gene TRBJ1-1, with a tentative D call TRBD1 (6 bases). V lost 2 bases to trimming and J lost 4 bases, with 11 bases between them. The CDR3 extends over 14 amino acids. Germline CDR1 and CDR2: SGHAT and FQNNGV. The CDR3 region has the DNA TGTGCCAGCAGCTTAATAGGGGGAGGCACTGAAGCTTTCTTT. Its protein is CASSLIGGGTEAFF. The complete variable domain, with remaining parts taken from reference TRBV11-2 and TRBJ1-1, reads EAGVAQSPRYKIIEKRQSVAFWCNPISGHATLYWYQQILGQGPKLLIQFQNNGVVDDSQLPKDRFSAERLKGVDSTLKIQPAKLEDSAVYLCASSLIGGGTEAFFGQGTRLTVV.

The V and J genes are TRBV5-5 and TRBJ1-2, with 7 bases that match TRBD1. This CDR3 is 10 amino acids long. Germline V gives CDR1 SGHKS, CDR2 YYEKEE (reference sequence). The V gene end was trimmed by 5 bases and the J gene end by 8 bases; junction bases not matched to a gene: 0. CDR3 sequence: CASRGQGYTF. Here the CDR3 DNA reads TGTGCCAGCAGGGGACAGGGCTACACCTTC. The full variable domain, with the rest looked up from reference TRBV5-5 and TRBJ1-2, is DAGVTQSPTHLIKTRGQQVTLRCSPISGHKSVSWYQQVLGQGPQFIFQYYEKEERGRGNFPDRFSARQFPNYSSELNVNALLLGDSALYLCASRGQGYTFGSGTRLTVV.

The chain combines TRBV4-1 with TRBJ1-1, with 9 bases lining up with TRBD1. CDR1 is MGHRA and CDR2 is YSYEKL in the germline V gene. The CDR3 is made up of 13 amino acids. J was trimmed by 5 bases and V by 8 bases; bases with no gene match: 6. This CDR3 is CASVGTGMTEAFF. DNA of the CDR3: TGCGCCAGCGTTGGGACAGGGATGACTGAAGCTTTCTTT.

The J gene is TRBJ1-4, the V gene TRBV27, with D perhaps matching TRBD1 (5 bases). V lost 8 bases and J lost 0, with 10 bases in between. CDR3 size: 14 residues. The germline V gene encodes CDR1 MNHEY and CDR2 SMNVEV (reference sequence). The CDR3 here is CASGQGATNEKLFF. CDR3 DNA: TGTGCCAGCGGCCAGGGCGCAACTAATGAAAAACTGTTTTTT.

The J gene is TRBJ2-7, the V gene TRBV27, with TRBD2 identical over 7 bases. Germline V gene lookup returns CDR1 MNHEY and CDR2 SMNVEV (reference sequence). The CDR3 is 14 amino acids. The junction had 6 bases not matched to a gene; V was cut back by 5 bases and J by 2 bases. In DNA, the CDR3 is TGTGCCAGCAGTCAAGGACGGGGGGCCTACGAGCAGTACTTC. Its protein product is CASSQGRGAYEQYF.

The chain recombines TRBV28 with TRBJ2-3; no clear D gene. The ends were cut back, 1 base at V and 3 bases at J, with 17 bases in the middle. CDR3 length equals 17 residues. CDR1 MDHEN and CDR2 SYDVKM come from the germline V gene. In DNA, the CDR3 is TGTGCCAGCAGTTTATCGGTGACCCGCGAAGAGACAGATACGCAGTATTTT. Translating it yields CASSLSVTREETDTQYF.

V usage is TRBV30 and J usage is TRBJ1-2; D is unresolved. This CDR3 region has 14 residues. CDR1 and CDR2 (germline): GTSNPN, SVGIG (reference sequence). Trimming removed 0 bases at V and 2 bases at J, with 10 bases between. Here the CDR3 reads CAWSVSSGNYGYTF. DNA of the CDR3: TGTGCCTGGAGTGTGAGTTCGGGCAACTATGGCTACACCTTC.

The chain combines TRBV7-8 with TRBJ2-1; TRBD1 is a possible D gene (5 bases). CDR1 and CDR2 (germline): SGHVS, FQNEAQ. Trimming removed 1 base from V and 5 bases from J, with 12 bases in between. The length of the CDR3 is 15 residues. Here the CDR3 reads CASSLEVRVDNEQFF. CDR3 nucleotide sequence: TGTGCCAGCAGCTTAGAAGTCAGGGTGGACAATGAGCAGTTCTTC.

The gene calls are TRBV5-4 and TRBJ2-7; no clear D. V was pared by 4 bases and J by 2 bases, with 10 bases between. CDR3 length: 13 amino acids. Germline loops: CDR1 SGHNT, CDR2 YYREEE (reference sequence). Written as DNA, the CDR3 is TGTGCCAGCAGCCCGGAAAGGACCTACGAGCAGTACTTC. Translated, it gives CASSPERTYEQYF.

The rearrangement joins TRBV7-8 to TRBJ2-1; 13 bases are shared with TRBD2. The CDR3 spans 16 residues. Germline lookup yields CDR1 SGHVS and CDR2 FQNEAQ. V gave up 0 bases and J gave up 8 bases; unmatched junction bases: 4. The DNA for the CDR3 is TGTGCCAGCAGCTTAGCGAGACTAGCGGGAGGCTATGAGCAGTTCTTC. It encodes CASSLARLAGGYEQFF.

The chain links TRBV27 to TRBJ2-3; tentative D call: TRBD1 (6 bases). V lost 8 bases and J 3 bases, leaving 18 bases between the germline ends. Germline-derived CDR1 and CDR2 are MNHEY and SMNVEV (reference sequence). This CDR3 contains 15 residues. CDR3 in DNA: TGTGCCAGCTTTATACGACAGGAGGTGACAGATACGCAGTATTTT. It codes for CASFIRQEVTDTQYF.

This chain uses TRBV9 with TRBJ1-4; 7 bases are shared with TRBD1. After removal of 3 bases from V and 10 bases from J, the junction contained 9 bases not matched to a gene. The CDR3 sequence is 14 residues long. The germline gives CDR1 SGDLS, CDR2 YYNGEE. CDR3 in amino acids: CASSADREIGKLFF. The CDR3 nucleotides are TGTGCCAGCAGCGCCGACAGGGAGATAGGAAAACTGTTTTTT. The variable domain in full, with the rest retrieved from reference TRBV9 and TRBJ1-4, is DSGVTQTPKHLITATGQRVTLRCSPRSGDLSVYWYQQSLDQGLQFLIQYYNGEERAKGNILERFSAQQFPDLHSELNLSSLELGDSALYFCASSADREIGKLFFGSGTQLSVL.

This chain links TRBV5-6 with TRBJ2-7, with D unresolved. Germline CDR1 and CDR2: SGHDT and YYEEEE. V lost 4 bases and J lost 6, with 14 bases in between. This CDR3 contains 13 residues. DNA of the CDR3: TGTGCCAGCAGCCTCGGCCCTCTTCTCGAGCAGTACTTC. This sequence encodes CASSLGPLLEQYF.

V is TRBV6-4 and J is TRBJ2-2; 7 bases fit TRBD2. Germline loops: CDR1 MRHNA, CDR2 SNTAGT. This CDR3 is 14 amino acids long. V lost 0 bases and J lost 6; bases outside the gene matches: 1. CDR3 protein: CASSDSREPGELFF. The CDR3 DNA sequence: TGTGCCAGCAGTGACTCGCGGGAGCCCGGGGAGCTGTTTTTT.

This chain uses TRBV15 with TRBJ2-1; D is undetermined. This CDR3 is 12 amino acids long. The ends were cut back, 8 bases at V and 1 base at J, with 6 bases in the middle. Germline loops: CDR1 LNHNV, CDR2 YYDKDF (reference sequence). In nucleotides, the CDR3 is TGTGCCACCGGACGTTCCTACAATGAGCAGTTCTTC. It yields the protein CATGRSYNEQFF.